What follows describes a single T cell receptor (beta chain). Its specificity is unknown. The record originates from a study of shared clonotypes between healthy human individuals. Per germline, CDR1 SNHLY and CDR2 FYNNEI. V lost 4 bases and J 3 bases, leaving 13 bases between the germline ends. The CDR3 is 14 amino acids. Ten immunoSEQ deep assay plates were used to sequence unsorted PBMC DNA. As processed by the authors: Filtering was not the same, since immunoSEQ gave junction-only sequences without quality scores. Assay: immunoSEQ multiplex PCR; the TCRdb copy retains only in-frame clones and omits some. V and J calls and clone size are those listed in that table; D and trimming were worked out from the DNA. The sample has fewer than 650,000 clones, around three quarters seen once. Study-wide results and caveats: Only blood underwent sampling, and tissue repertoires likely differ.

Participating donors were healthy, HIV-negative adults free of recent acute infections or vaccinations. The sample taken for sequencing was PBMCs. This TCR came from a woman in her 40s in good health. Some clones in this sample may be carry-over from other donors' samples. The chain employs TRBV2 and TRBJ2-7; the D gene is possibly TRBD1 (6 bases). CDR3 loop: CASSVGQTIYEQYF. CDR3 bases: TGTGCCAGCAGTGTAGGACAGACCATCTACGAGCAGTACTTC.